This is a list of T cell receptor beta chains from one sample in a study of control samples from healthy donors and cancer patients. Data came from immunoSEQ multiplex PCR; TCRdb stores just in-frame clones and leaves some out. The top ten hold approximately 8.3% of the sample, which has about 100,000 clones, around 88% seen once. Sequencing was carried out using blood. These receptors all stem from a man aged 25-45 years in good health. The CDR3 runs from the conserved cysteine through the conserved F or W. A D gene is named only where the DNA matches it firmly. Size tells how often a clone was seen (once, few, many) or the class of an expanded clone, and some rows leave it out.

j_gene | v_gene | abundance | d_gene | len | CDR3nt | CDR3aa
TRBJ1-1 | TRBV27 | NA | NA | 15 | TGTGCCAGCAGTAGGGGGGGACCCTGGAACACTGAAGCTTTCTTT | CASSRGGPWNTEAFF
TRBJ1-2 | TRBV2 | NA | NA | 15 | TGTGCCAGCAGTGCCGACACTTCCCCAGACTATGGCTACACCTTC | CASSADTSPDYGYTF
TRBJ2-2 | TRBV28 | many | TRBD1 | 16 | TGTGCCAGCAGCCTCCCCGGACAGGGGAAGGGCGGGGAGCTGTTTTTT | CASSLPGQGKGGELFF
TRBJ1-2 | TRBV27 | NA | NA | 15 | TGTGCCAGCAGAACCCGGGCCAGCAGTCACTATGGCTACACCTTC | CASRTRASSHYGYTF
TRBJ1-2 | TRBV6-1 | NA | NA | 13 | TGTGCCAGCAGTGAAGTTTGGTTTATGGGCTACACCTTC | CASSEVWFMGYTF
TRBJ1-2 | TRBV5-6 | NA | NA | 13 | TGTGCCAGCAGCTTCTCCAGTAACTATGGCTACACCTTC | CASSFSSNYGYTF
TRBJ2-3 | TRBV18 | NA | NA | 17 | TGTGCCAGCTCACCACCTTCAGGGAACCCTTTCACAGATACGCAGTATTTT | CASSPPSGNPFTDTQYF
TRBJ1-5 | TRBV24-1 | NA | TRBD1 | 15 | TGTGCCACCAGTGATTCGACAGGGTTCAATCAGCCCCAGCATTTT | CATSDSTGFNQPQHF
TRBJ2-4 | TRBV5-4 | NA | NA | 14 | TGTGCCAGCAGCTTGGGAATTAACGAAAACATTCAGTACTTC | CASSLGINENIQYF
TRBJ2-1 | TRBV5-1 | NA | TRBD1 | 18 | TGCGCCAGCAGCTTTCGACAGGGCTCAATCCGAACCTACAATGAGCAGTTCTTC | CASSFRQGSIRTYNEQFF
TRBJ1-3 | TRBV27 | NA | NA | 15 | TGTGCCAGCAGTTTAGGCAGGGGCTCTGGAAACACCATATATTTT | CASSLGRGSGNTIYF
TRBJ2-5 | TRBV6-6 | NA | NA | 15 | TGTGCCAGCAGTTACCAACCGGGGGTCCAAGAGACCCAGTACTTC | CASSYQPGVQETQYF
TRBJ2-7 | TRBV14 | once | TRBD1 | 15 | TGTGCCAGCAGGCTAACAGGGGGCCGGGTTGGCGAGCAGTACTTC | CASRLTGGRVGEQYF
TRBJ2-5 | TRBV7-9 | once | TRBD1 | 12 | TGTGCCAGCAGCAGGGGGCCAGAGACCCAGTACTTC | CASSRGPETQYF
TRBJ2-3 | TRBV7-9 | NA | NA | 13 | TGTGCCAGCAGCCCGGTGGAAACAGATACGCAGTATTTT | CASSPVETDTQYF
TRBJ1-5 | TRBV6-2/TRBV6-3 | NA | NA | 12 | TGTGCCAGCAGTTACGGGAATCAGCCCCAGCATTTT | CASSYGNQPQHF
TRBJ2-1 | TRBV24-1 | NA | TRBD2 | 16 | TGTGCCACCAGTGATTTGAGGACTAGCGGACGGAATGAGCAGTTCTTC | CATSDLRTSGRNEQFF
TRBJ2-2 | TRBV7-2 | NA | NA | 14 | TGTGCCAGCAGCTTAGTTTCGGGCGGCGGGGAGCTGTTTTTT | CASSLVSGGGELFF
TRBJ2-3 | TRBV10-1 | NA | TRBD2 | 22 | TGCGCCAGCAGTGGCTCTTTACCCGGGACTAGCGATCCTCTGATCCCCACAGATACGCAGTATTTT | CASSGSLPGTSDPLIPTDTQYF
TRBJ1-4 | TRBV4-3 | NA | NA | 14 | TGCGCCAGCAGCCAAGACAGCAGGGTTGAAAAACTGTTTTTT | CASSQDSRVEKLFF
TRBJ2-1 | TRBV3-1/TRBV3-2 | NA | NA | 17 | TGTGCCAGCAGCTCTGGGGGGGGGCTGAGCTCCTACAATGAGCAGTTCTTC | CASSSGGGLSSYNEQFF
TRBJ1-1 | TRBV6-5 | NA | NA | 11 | TGTGCCAGCAGCAGTTACACTGAAGCTTTCTTT | CASSSYTEAFF
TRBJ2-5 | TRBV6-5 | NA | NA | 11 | TGTGCCAGCAGTTACAGGGAGACCCAGTACTTC | CASSYRETQYF
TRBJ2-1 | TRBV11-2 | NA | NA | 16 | TGTGCCAGCAGCTTAGTTGGGGGGTGGAGCGACAATGAGCAGTTCTTC | CASSLVGGWSDNEQFF
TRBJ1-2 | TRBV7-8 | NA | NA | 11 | TGTGCCAGCAGCCTACTTTACGGCTACACCTTC | CASSLLYGYTF
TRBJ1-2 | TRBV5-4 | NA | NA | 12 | TGTGCCAGCAGCTTGGGAGATTATGGCTACACCTTC | CASSLGDYGYTF
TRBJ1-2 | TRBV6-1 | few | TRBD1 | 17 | TGTGCCAGCAGTGTACCTTCGACAGGGCCAAGGAACTATGGCTACACCTTC | CASSVPSTGPRNYGYTF
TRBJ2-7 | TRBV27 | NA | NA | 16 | TGTGCCAGCAGTTTATCCCGACTAGTAAGGGGCTACGAGCAGTACTTC | CASSLSRLVRGYEQYF
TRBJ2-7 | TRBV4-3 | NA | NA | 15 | TGCGCCAGCAGCCAGGGGTCTTTGGGTGGAGACGAGCAGTACTTC | CASSQGSLGGDEQYF
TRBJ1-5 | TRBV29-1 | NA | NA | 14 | TGCAGCGCCAAGGACGGACATAGCAATCAGCCCCAGCATTTT | CSAKDGHSNQPQHF
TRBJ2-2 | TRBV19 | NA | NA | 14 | TGTGCCAGTAGTATGGCCGGGGAGACCGGGGAGCTGTTTTTT | CASSMAGETGELFF
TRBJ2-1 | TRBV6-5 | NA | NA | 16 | TGTGCCAGCAGTTCGACAGGCGTGGTACCACCTCTTGAGCAGTTCTTC | CASSSTGVVPPLEQFF
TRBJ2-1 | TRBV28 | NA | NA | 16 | TGTGCCAGCAGCCCTACACCGCCCAGCTCCTACAATGAGCAGTTCTTC | CASSPTPPSSYNEQFF